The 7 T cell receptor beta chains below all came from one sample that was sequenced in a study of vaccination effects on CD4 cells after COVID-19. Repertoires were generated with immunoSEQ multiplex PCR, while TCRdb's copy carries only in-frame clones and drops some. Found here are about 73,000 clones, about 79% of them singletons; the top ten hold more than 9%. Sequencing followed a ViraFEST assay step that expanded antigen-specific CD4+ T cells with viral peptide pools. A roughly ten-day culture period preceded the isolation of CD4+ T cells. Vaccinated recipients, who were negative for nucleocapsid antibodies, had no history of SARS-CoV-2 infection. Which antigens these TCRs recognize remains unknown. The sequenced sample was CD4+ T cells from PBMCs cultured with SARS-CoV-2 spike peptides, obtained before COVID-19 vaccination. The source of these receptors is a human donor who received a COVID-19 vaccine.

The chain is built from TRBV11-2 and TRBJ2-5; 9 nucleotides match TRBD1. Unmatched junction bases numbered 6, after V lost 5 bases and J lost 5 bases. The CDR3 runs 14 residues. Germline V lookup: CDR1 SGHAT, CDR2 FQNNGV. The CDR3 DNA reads TGTGCCAGCAGCCCCTCGACAGGGGGTGAGACCCAGTACTTC. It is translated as CASSPSTGGETQYF.

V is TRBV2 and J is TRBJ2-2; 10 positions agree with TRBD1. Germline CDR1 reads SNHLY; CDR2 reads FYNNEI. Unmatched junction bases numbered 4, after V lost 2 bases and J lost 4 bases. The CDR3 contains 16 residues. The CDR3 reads CASSERQGAGTGELFF. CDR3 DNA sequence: TGTGCCAGCAGTGAACGACAGGGGGCCGGCACCGGGGAGCTGTTTTTT.

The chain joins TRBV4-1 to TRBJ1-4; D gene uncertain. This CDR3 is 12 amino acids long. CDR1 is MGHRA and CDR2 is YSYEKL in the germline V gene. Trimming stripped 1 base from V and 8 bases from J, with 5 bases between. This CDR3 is CASSQVGEKLFF. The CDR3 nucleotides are TGCGCCAGCAGCCAAGTTGGGGAAAAACTGTTTTTT.

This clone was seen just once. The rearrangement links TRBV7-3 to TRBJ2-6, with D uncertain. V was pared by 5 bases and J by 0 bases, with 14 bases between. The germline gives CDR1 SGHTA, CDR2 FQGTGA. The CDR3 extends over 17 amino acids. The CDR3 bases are TGTGCCAGCAGCCGAGAGAGACGGGCCTCTGGGGCCAACGTCCTGACTTTC. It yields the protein CASSRERRASGANVLTF.

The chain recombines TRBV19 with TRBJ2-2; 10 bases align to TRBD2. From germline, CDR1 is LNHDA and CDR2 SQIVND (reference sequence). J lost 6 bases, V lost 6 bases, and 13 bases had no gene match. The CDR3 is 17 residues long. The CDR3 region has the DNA TGTGCCAGTAGGCGGGGGCTAGCGGGGGACAGATCCGGGGAGCTGTTTTTT. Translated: CASRRGLAGDRSGELFF.

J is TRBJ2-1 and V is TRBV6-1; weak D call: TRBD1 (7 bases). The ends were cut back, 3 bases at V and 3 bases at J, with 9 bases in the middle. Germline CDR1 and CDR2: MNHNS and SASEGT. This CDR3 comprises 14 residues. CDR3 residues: CASSEQGGYNEQFF. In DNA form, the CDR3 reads TGTGCCAGCAGTGAGCAGGGGGGCTACAATGAGCAGTTCTTC.

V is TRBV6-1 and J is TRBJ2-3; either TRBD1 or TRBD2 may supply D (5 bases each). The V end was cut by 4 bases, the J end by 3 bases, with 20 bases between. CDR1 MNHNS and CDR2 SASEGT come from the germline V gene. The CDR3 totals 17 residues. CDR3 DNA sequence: TGTGCCAGCAGTGTGCAGAGGGGACCGTCGAGTACAGATACGCAGTATTTT. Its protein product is CASSVQRGPSSTDTQYF.